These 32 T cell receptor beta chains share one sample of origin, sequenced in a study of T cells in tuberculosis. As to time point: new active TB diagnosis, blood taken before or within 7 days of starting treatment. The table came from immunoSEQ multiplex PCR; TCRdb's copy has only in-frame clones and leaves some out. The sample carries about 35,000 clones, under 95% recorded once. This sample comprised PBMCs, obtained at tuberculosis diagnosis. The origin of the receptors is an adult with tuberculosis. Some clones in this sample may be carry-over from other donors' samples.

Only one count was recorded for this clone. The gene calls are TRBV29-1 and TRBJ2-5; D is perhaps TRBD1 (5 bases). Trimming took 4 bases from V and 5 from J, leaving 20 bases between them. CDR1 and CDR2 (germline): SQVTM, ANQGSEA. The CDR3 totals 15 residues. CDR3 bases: TGCAGCGTTGGGGGCCCATCAGGTCATGGGGAGACCCAGTACTTC. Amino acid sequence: CSVGGPSGHGETQYF.

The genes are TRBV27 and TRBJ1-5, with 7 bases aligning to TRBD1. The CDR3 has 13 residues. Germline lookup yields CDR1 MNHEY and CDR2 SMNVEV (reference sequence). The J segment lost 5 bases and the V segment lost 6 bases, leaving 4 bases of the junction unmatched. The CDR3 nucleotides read TGTGCCAGCAGGACAGGGAAGTATCAGCCCCAGCATTTT. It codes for CASRTGKYQPQHF.

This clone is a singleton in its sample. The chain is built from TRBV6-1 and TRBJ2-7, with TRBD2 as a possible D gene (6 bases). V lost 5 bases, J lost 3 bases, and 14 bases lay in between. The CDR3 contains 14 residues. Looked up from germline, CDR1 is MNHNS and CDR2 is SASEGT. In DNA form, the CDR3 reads TGTGCCAGCAGTTCCGGGCGGGGTGTCTACGAGCAGTACTTC. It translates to CASSSGRGVYEQYF.

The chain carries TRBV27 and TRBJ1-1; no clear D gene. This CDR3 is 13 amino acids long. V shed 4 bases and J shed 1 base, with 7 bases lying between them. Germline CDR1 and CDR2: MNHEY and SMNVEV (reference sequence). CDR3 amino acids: CASSSRGNTEAFF. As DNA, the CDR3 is TGTGCCAGCAGTTCGCGGGGGAACACTGAAGCTTTCTTT.

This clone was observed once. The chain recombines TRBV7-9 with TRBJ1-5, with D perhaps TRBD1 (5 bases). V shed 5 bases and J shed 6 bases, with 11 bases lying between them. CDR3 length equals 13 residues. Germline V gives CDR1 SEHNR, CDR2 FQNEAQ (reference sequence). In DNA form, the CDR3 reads TGTGCCAGCAGCCTGGGGGGGGTTCAGCCCCAGCATTTT. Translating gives CASSLGGVQPQHF.

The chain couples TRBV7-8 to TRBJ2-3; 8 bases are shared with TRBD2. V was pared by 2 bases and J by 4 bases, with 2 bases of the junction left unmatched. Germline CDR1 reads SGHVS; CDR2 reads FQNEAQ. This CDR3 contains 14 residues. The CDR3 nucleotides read TGTGCCAGCAGCTTACGGGGGGGCGCAGATACGCAGTATTTT. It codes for CASSLRGGADTQYF.

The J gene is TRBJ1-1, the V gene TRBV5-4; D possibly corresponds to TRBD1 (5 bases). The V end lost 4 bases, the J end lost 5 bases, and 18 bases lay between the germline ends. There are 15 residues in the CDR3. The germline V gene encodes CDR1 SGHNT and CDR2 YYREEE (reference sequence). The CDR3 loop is CASSPLEGEGTEAFF. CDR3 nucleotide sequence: TGTGCCAGCAGCCCGCTGGAGGGCGAGGGGACTGAAGCTTTCTTT.

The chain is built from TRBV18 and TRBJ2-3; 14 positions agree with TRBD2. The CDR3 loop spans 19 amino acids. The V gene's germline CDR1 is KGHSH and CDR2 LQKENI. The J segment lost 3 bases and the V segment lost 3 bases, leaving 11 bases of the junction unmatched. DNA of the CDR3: TGTGCCAGCTCACCTGTAGCCGGACTAGCGGGGGGATTGACAGATACGCAGTATTTT. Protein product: CASSPVAGLAGGLTDTQYF.

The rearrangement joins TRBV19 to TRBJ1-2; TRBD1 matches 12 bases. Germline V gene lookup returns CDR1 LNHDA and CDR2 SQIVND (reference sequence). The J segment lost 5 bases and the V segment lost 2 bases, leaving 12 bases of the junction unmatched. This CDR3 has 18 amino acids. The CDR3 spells CASSILRDRGQQGYGYTF. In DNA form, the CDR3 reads TGTGCCAGTAGTATACTCCGGGACAGGGGGCAGCAGGGGTATGGCTACACCTTC.

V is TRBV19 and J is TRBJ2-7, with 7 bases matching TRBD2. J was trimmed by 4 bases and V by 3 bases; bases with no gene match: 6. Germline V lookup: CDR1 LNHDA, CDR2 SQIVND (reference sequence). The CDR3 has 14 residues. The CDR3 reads CASSIGRAGYEQYF. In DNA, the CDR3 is TGTGCCAGTAGTATCGGGCGAGCGGGGTACGAGCAGTACTTC.

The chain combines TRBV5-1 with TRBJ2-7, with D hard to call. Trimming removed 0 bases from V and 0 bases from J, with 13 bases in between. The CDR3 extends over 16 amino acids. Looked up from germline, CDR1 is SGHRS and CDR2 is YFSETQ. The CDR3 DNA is TGCGCCAGCAGCTTGGGTGTGGGCCTTTCCTCCTACGAGCAGTACTTC. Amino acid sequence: CASSLGVGLSSYEQYF.

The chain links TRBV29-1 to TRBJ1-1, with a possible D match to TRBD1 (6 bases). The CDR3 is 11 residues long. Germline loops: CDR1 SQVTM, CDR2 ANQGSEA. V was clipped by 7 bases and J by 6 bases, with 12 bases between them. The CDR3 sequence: CSAAGGPEAFF. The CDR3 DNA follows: TGCAGCGCCGCGGGGGGCCCTGAAGCTTTCTTT.

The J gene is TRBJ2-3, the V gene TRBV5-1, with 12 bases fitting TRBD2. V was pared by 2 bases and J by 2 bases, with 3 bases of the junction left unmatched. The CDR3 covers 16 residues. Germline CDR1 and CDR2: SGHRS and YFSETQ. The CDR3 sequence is CASSFLAGGPTDTQYF. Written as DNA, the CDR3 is TGCGCCAGCAGCTTTCTAGCGGGGGGGCCCACAGATACGCAGTATTTT.

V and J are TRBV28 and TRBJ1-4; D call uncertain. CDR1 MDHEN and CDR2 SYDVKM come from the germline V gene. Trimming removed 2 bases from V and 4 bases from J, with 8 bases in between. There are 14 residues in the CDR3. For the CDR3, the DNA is TGTGCCAGCAGTTTAGCGAGTGGTAATGAAAAACTGTTTTTT. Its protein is CASSLASGNEKLFF.

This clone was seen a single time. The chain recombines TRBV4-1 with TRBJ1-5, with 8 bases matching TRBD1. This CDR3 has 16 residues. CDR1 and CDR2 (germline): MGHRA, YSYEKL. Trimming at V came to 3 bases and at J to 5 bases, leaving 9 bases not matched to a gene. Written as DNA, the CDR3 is TGCGCCAGCAGCCAGCCCCGAAAGACAGGGGATCAGCCCCAGCATTTT. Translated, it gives CASSQPRKTGDQPQHF.

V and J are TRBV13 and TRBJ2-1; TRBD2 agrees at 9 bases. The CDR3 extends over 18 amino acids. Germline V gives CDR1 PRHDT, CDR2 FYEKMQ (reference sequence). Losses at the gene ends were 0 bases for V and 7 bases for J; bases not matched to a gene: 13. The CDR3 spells CASSLGHRRAGGRNEQFF. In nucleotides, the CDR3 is TGTGCCAGCAGCTTAGGACACCGGAGGGCGGGGGGGAGGAATGAGCAGTTCTTC. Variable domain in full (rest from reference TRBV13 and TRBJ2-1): AAGVIQSPRHLIKEKRETATLKCYPIPRHDTVYWYQQGPGQDPQFLISFYEKMQSDKGSIPDRFSAQQFSDYHSELNMSSLELGDSALYFCASSLGHRRAGGRNEQFFGPGTRLTVL.

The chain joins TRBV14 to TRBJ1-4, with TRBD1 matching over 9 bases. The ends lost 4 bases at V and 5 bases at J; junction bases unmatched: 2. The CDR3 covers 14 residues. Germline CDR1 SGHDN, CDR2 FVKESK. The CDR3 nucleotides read TGTGCCAGCAGCCTCGGGACAGGGAATGAAAAACTGTTTTTT. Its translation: CASSLGTGNEKLFF. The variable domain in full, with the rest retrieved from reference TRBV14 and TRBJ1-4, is EAGVTQFPSHSVIEKGQTVTLRCDPISGHDNLYWYRRVMGKEIKFLLHFVKESKQDESGMPNNRFLAERTGGTYSTLKVQPAELEDSGVYFCASSLGTGNEKLFFGSGTQLSVL.

The CDR3 DNA is TGTGCCAGCAGTTCCTGGGGGGGAGCGGGGGGACTACCCACCGGGGAGCTGTTTTTT. Its protein is CASSSWGGAGGLPTGELFF. The chain employs TRBV27 and TRBJ2-2, with 9 bases fitting TRBD2. There are 19 residues in the CDR3. With V trimmed by 4 bases and J by 4 bases, 16 bases remained unmatched. The germline CDR1 and CDR2 sequences are MNHEY and SMNVEV (reference sequence).

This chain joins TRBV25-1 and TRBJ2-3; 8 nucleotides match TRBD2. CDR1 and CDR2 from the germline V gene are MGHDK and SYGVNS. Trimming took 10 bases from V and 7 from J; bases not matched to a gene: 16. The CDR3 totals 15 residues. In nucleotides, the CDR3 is TGTGCCACGGCCTCTGTGGGTAGCGGGGATAATACGCAGTATTTT. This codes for CATASVGSGDNTQYF.

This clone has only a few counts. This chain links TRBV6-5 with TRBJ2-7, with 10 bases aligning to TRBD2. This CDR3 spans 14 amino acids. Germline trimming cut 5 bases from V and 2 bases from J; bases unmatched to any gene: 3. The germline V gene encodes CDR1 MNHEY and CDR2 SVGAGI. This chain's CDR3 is CASSRLAGAYEQYF. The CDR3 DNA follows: TGTGCCAGCAGTCGACTAGCGGGCGCCTACGAGCAGTACTTC.

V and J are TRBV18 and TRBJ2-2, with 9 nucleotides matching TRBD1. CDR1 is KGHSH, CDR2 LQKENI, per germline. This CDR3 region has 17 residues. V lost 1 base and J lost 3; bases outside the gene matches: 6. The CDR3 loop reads CASSPQFTGGYTGELFF. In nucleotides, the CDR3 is TGTGCCAGCTCACCACAGTTCACAGGGGGCTACACCGGGGAGCTGTTTTTT.

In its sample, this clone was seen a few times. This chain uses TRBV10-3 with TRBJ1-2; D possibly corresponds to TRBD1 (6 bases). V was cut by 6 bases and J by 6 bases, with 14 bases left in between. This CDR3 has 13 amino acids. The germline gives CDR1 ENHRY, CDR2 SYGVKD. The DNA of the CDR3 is TGTGCCATCAGCTTACAGGGTTCCCATGGCTACACCTTC. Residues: CAISLQGSHGYTF.

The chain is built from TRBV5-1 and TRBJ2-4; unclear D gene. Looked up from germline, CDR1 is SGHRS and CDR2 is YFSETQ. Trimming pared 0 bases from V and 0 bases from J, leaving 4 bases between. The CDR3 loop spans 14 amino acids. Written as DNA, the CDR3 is TGCGCCAGCAGCTTGGCTGTAGCCAAAAACATTCAGTACTTC. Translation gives CASSLAVAKNIQYF. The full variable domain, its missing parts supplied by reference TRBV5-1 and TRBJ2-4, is KAGVTQTPRYLIKTRGQQVTLSCSPISGHRSVSWYQQTPGQGLQFLFEYFSETQRNKGNFPGRFSGRQFSNSRSEMNVSTLELGDSALYLCASSLAVAKNIQYFGAGTRLSVL.

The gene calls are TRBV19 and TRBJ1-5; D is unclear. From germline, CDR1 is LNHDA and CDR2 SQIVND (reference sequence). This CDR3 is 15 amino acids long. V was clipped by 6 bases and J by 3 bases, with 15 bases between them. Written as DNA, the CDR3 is TGTGCCAGTAGGGGGTGGCGGGCCCTCAATCAGCCCCAGCATTTT. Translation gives CASRGWRALNQPQHF.

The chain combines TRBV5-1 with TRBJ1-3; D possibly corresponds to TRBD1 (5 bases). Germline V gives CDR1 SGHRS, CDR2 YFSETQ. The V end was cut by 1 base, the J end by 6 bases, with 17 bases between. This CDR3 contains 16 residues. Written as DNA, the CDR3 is TGCGCCAGCAGCTTGTTTGGGGCTATACCCGAAAACACCATATATTTT. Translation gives CASSLFGAIPENTIYF.

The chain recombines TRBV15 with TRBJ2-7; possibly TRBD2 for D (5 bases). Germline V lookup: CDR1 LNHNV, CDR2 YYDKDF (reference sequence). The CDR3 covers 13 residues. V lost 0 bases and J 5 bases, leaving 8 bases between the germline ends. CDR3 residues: CATSRDIGDEQYF. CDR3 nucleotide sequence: TGTGCCACCAGCAGAGATATCGGGGACGAGCAGTACTTC. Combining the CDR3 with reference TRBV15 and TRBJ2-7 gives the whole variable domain DAMVIQNPRYQVTQFGKPVTLSCSQTLNHNVMYWYQQKSSQAPKLLFHYYDKDFNNEADTPDNFQSRRPNTSFCFLDIRSPGLGDTAMYLCATSRDIGDEQYFGPGTRLTVT.

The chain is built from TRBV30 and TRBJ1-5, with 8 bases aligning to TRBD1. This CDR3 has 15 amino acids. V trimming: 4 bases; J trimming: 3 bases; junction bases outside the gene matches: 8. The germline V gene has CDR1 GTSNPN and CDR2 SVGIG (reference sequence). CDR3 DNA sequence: TGTGCCTGGAACCCCCAGGGGGCATACAATCAGCCCCAGCATTTT. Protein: CAWNPQGAYNQPQHF.

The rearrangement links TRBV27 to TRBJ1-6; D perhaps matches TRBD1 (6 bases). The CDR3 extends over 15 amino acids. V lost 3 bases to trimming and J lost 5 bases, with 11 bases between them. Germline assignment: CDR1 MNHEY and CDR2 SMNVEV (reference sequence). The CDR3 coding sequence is TGTGCCAGCAGTTTCCGGGACAATCATAATTCACCCCTCCACTTT. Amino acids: CASSFRDNHNSPLHF.

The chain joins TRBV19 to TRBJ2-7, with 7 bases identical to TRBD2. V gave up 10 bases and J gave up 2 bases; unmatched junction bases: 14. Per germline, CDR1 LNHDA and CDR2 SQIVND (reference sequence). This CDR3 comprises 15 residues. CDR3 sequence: CATDPLLAETYEQYF. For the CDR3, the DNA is TGTGCCACCGATCCCCTCCTAGCGGAAACCTACGAGCAGTACTTC. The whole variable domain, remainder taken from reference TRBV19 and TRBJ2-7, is DGGITQSPKYLFRKEGQNVTLSCEQNLNHDAMYWYRQDPGQGLRLIYYSQIVNDFQKGDIAEGYSVSREKKESFPLTVTSAQKNPTAFYLCATDPLLAETYEQYFGPGTRLTVT.

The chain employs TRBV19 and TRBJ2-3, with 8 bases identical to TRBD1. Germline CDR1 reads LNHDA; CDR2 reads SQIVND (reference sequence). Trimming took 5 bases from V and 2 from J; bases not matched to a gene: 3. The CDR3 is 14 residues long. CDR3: CASSPQGATDTQYF. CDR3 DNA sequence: TGTGCCAGTAGTCCCCAGGGGGCCACAGATACGCAGTATTTT.

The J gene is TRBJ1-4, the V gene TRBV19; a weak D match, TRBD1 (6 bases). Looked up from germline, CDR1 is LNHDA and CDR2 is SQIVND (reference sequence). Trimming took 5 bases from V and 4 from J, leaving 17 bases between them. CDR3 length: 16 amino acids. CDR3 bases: TGTGCCAGTAGTCCCGGACAGCATTATTTTAATGAAAAACTGTTTTTT. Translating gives CASSPGQHYFNEKLFF. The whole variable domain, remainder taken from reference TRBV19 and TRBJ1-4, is DGGITQSPKYLFRKEGQNVTLSCEQNLNHDAMYWYRQDPGQGLRLIYYSQIVNDFQKGDIAEGYSVSREKKESFPLTVTSAQKNPTAFYLCASSPGQHYFNEKLFFGSGTQLSVL.

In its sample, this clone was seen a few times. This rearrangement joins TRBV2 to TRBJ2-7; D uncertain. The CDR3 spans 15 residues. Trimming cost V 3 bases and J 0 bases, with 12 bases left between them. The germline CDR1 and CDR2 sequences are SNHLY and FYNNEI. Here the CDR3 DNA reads TGTGCCAGCAGTGACGGTCCAATTGCCTCCTACGAGCAGTACTTC. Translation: CASSDGPIASYEQYF.